Listed here are 4 T cell receptor beta chains from one sample, sequenced in a study of T cell repertoires in aging, cancer and after chemotherapy (dated by TCRdb to 2018 to 2020). TCR beta rearrangements were amplified from genomic DNA extracted from peripheral blood rather than from sorted cells or RNA. Sequencing instrument: Illumina MiSeq. Using a mixed TRB-A/B primer pool, multiplex touch-down PCR amplified rearranged TRB sequences covering the V, D and J segments. TCRdb handled the public reads itself, with Q25 trimming in fastp and clone calling in MiXCR, and kept productive beta chains. Each entry is one CDR3 protein sequence, shown with its most common DNA and genes. The sample table lists 10,000 to 15,000 distinct CDR3 sequences, 35% to 45% of them with a count of one. About 6.2% of the sample comes from the top ten. Sequencing was done on a sample of blood. The receptors were gathered from a human donor in good health. The donor label of this sample is uncertain.

The chain uses TRBV18 and TRBJ2-7; weak D call: TRBD2 (7 bases). The CDR3 length is 14 residues. Trimming pared 6 bases from V and 4 bases from J, leaving 16 bases between. Germline V lookup: CDR1 KGHSH, CDR2 LQKENI. The CDR3 bases are TGTGCCAGCTCTCGGGGGGCACAAACTTACGAGCAGTACTTC. Its protein product is CASSRGAQTYEQYF.

The rearrangement links TRBV27 to TRBJ2-7, with 8 bases fitting TRBD2. After removal of 6 bases from V and 7 bases from J, the junction contained 14 bases not matched to a gene. CDR3 length: 15 amino acids. Germline V gene data show CDR1 as MNHEY and CDR2 as SMNVEV (reference sequence). This CDR3 is CASRTAGTSVYEQYF. The CDR3, as DNA: TGTGCCAGCAGGACCGCCGGGACTAGTGTTTATGAGCAGTACTTC.

A word on this clonotype: It may be a read error: a sequence one base away is much more abundant. The chain uses TRBV29-1 and TRBJ2-7, with TRBD2 identical over 10 bases. This CDR3 is 13 amino acids long. Germline lookup yields CDR1 SQVTM and CDR2 ANQGSEA. With 7 bases clipped from V and 6 bases from J, the junction kept 9 bases outside the gene matches. In DNA form, the CDR3 reads TGCAGCGGGCTAGCGGGAGACCGAATCGAGCAGTACTTC. This gives the protein CSGLAGDRIEQYF.

This clonotype came up once. The chain uses TRBV6-6 and TRBJ1-2; TRBD1 agrees at 11 bases. V gave up 5 bases and J gave up 6 bases; unmatched junction bases: 11. From germline, CDR1 is MNHNY and CDR2 SVGAGI (reference sequence). The CDR3 covers 16 residues. DNA of the CDR3: TGTGCCAGCAGTCCAAGAATGCAGGACAGGGGGCATGGCTACACCTTC. Translating it yields CASSPRMQDRGHGYTF.